This T cell receptor (beta chain) derives from a study of blood T cell repertoires in COVID-19. Study at large: COVID-19 samples, acute and convalescent, were from the United States, Italy and Spain. The cDNA or gDNA used as material had been derived from T cells, B-cell-depleted T cells, or PBMCs.

Per the authors' pipeline: Amplifying reference gene primers gave estimates of nucleated cell counts. The method was immunoSEQ multiplex PCR; TCRdb's version includes in-frame clones alone and lacks a portion of them. V and J calls and clone size are given by that table; D and trimming were obtained from the DNA. The profile covers under 350,000 clones, with over 75% appearing a single time and roughly 7% taken by the ten largest. V lost 5 bases and J 10 bases, leaving 26 bases between the germline ends. The CDR3 totals 16 residues. Germline lookup yields CDR1 SGHTA and CDR2 FQGTGA. This sequence was found in a human donor in a cohort sampled during active COVID-19. This rearrangement joins TRBV7-3 to TRBJ1-1; D possibly corresponds to TRBD1 (5 bases). The source material was peripheral blood. The CDR3 DNA follows: TGTGCCAGCAGCCCTACAAAGGGGCAGGCCGATATGCCAGCTTTCTTT. It is translated as CASSPTKGQADMPAFF.